The 5 T cell receptor beta chains below all came from one sample that was sequenced in a study of vaccination effects on CD4 cells after COVID-19. The culture ran for around ten days before CD4+ T cells were isolated. These receptors' antigens are unknown. Profiled with immunoSEQ multiplex PCR; TCRdb holds only in-frame clones, not every one. The data show around 26,000 clones, over 65% seen once. The starting material was CD4+ T cells from PBMCs cultured without peptide, obtained before COVID-19 vaccination. The receptors shown here come from a human donor who received a COVID-19 vaccine.

The chain is built from TRBV20-1 and TRBJ2-5, with D unclear. Trimming pared 5 bases from V and 5 bases from J, leaving 6 bases between. CDR3 length equals 10 residues. Per the germline V gene, CDR1 is DFQATT and CDR2 is SNEGSKA (reference sequence). The CDR3 region has the DNA TGCAGTGCTGCGTTGGAGACCCAGTACTTC. Protein product: CSAALETQYF.

This chain connects TRBV3-1 (or the pseudogene TRBV3-2) to TRBJ1-5; no clear D gene. Germline lookup yields CDR1 LGHDT and CDR2 YNNKEL (reference sequence). The CDR3 spans 14 residues. The V and J ends lost 3 bases and 0 bases respectively, with 6 bases between them. The CDR3 reads CASSHRDSNQPQHF. As DNA, the CDR3 is TGTGCCAGCAGCCACAGAGATAGCAATCAGCCCCAGCATTTT.

The rearrangement links TRBV5-6 to TRBJ1-2, with TRBD1 matching 9 bases. The germline CDR1 and CDR2 sequences are SGHDT and YYEEEE. This CDR3 has 12 residues. Trimming removed 4 bases from V and 14 bases from J; junction bases left unmatched: 9. Here the CDR3 reads CASSHGNRGRTF. The CDR3 nucleotides read TGTGCCAGCAGCCACGGCAACAGGGGGCGGACCTTC.

The chain recombines TRBV9 with TRBJ2-5, with D hard to call. Trimming left V 0 bases short and J 3 bases short, with 0 bases between. Germline V gives CDR1 SGDLS, CDR2 YYNGEE. The CDR3 extends over 11 amino acids. CDR3 DNA sequence: TGTGCCAGCAGCGTAGAAGAGACCCAGTACTTC. This encodes CASSVEETQYF.

The chain couples TRBV5-4 to TRBJ2-7, with D possibly being TRBD2 (5 bases). CDR3 length equals 13 residues. CDR1 and CDR2 (germline): SGHNT, YYREEE (reference sequence). Trimming removed 1 base from V and 6 bases from J, with 11 bases in between. The CDR3 DNA is TGTGCCAGCAGCTTGATAGCAGAGGGCGAGCAGTACTTC. Translated: CASSLIAEGEQYF.